This T cell receptor (beta chain) was recorded in a study of cytomegalovirus exposure and HLA in healthy donors. General study points: TCR sequences were mostly rare, though some public TCRs occurred in many donors.

Concerning this clone itself: The antigen remains undetermined.

Vbeta (60) and Jbeta (13) primers were used in the PCR. Assay used: immunoSEQ multiplex PCR; TCRdb lists only in-frame clones, some missing. Here the sample table reports approximately 120,000 clones. Germline loops: CDR1 MNHEY, CDR2 SVGAGI. V lost 0 bases to trimming and J lost 14 bases, with 12 bases between them. This CDR3 spans 12 amino acids. Sequencing was carried out using PBMCs. This sequence was found in a woman in her fifties or sixties in good health and CMV-seronegative. The rearrangement uses TRBV6-5 and TRBJ2-3; D ambiguous. The CDR3 DNA follows: TGTGCCAGCAGTTACTCGCCGGGTTTCTCGTATTTT. Translation gives CASSYSPGFSYF.